This entry concerns a single T cell receptor beta chain. The sample comes from a study of shared clonotypes between healthy human individuals. Profiling relied on immunoSEQ multiplex PCR, and the TCRdb table lists in-frame clones only, not all of them. The table shows some 2,000,000 clones, with around 95% occurring only once. Sequenced sample: naive CD4+ T cells sorted from blood. This sample's subset: CD45RA+ positively selected. The TCR was taken from a man younger than 35 in good health.

CDR3 DNA sequence: TGTGCAAGTCGCTTAGCGTTGGGGTGGGGCGGGGAGCTGTTTTTT. Translation gives CASRLALGWGGELFF. The chain is built from TRBV12-2 and TRBJ2-2. TRBV12-2 is a listed pseudogene. The length of the CDR3 is 15 residues.